This T cell receptor (beta chain) was sequenced for a study of Graves' ophthalmopathy and Graves' hyperthyroidism. V lost 1 base to trimming and J lost 6 bases, with 16 bases between them. CDR3 length: 15 amino acids. CDR1 is MNHEY and CDR2 is SVGEGT in the germline V gene. The study amplified TCR beta CDR3 regions using RNA transcripts. In the first round, RT-PCR was carried out with HTBI primers, and a multiplex PCR formed the second round. One entry per CDR3 protein, called by TCRdb with MiXCR from the multiplex PCR reads. The repertoire holds over a million distinct CDR3 sequences, with less than 45% as singletons.

This receptor was obtained from an adult man with Graves' hyperthyroidism. V gene TRBV6-2 or TRBV6-3 combines with J gene TRBJ2-7; tentatively, D is TRBD2 (5 bases). The sequencing sample was made of peripheral blood or thyroid tissue (not recorded which). CDR3 sequence: CASSYFRGNEVEQYF. DNA of the CDR3: TGTGCCAGCAGTTACTTCAGAGGGAATGAGGTCGAGCAGTACTTC.